This is a list of T cell receptor beta chains from one sample in a study of T cell repertoires in cytomegalovirus infection. TCRdb re-derived calls from the reads in MiXCR, one entry per CDR3 protein. This sample has around 310,000 distinct CDR3 sequences, with roughly a sixth found just once. Source material: PBMCs. The receptors were gathered from a human donor in good health (CMV status not recorded). Some clones in this sample may be carry-over from other donors' samples. CDR3s include the opening cysteine and the closing phenylalanine or tryptophan. The order of the fields is D gene, V gene, J gene, clone size, CDR3 protein, CDR3 DNA. The D gene is left open where the match is weak. Clone size is shown for a subset of rows, as once, few, many or a class of expanded clone.

d_call: TRBD2
v_call: TRBV2
j_call: TRBJ2-1
clone_size: many
cdr3_aa: CASSSGGGTTYSYNEQFF
cdr3_nt: TGTGCCAGCTCCAGCGGCGGGGGGACCACATACTCCTACAATGAGCAGTTCTTC

d_call: NA
v_call: TRBV4-1
j_call: TRBJ1-6
clone_size: many
cdr3_aa: CASSRQNSYNSPLHF
cdr3_nt: TGCGCCAGCAGCCGACAAAACTCCTATAATTCACCCCTCCACTTT

d_call: TRBD2
v_call: TRBV12-3/TRBV12-4
j_call: TRBJ2-3
clone_size: many
cdr3_aa: CASNLKIAGEGQDTQYF
cdr3_nt: TGTGCCAGCAATCTAAAAATAGCGGGGGAAGGGCAAGATACGCAGTATTTT

d_call: TRBD1
v_call: TRBV4-1
j_call: TRBJ2-7
clone_size: many
cdr3_aa: CASSQVSDRADEQYF
cdr3_nt: TGCGCCAGCAGCCAAGTCAGCGACAGGGCGGACGAGCAGTACTTC

d_call: TRBD1
v_call: TRBV7-2
j_call: TRBJ2-3
clone_size: few
cdr3_aa: CASSLLGGTGADTQYF
cdr3_nt: TGTGCCAGCAGCTTATTGGGTGGGACAGGGGCAGATACGCAGTATTTT

d_call: TRBD2
v_call: TRBV11-3
j_call: TRBJ2-2
clone_size: many
cdr3_aa: CASSSGLAGPNTGELFF
cdr3_nt: TGTGCCAGCAGCTCAGGACTAGCGGGGCCGAACACCGGGGAGCTGTTTTTT

d_call: NA
v_call: TRBV7-6
j_call: TRBJ1-6
clone_size: once
cdr3_aa: CASSLGEGPLHF
cdr3_nt: TGTGCCAGCAGCCTAGGGGAGGGACCCCTCCACTTT

d_call: TRBD1
v_call: TRBV12-5
j_call: TRBJ1-5
clone_size: many
cdr3_aa: CASGSATGARTGNQPQHF
cdr3_nt: TGTGCTAGTGGTTCGGCGACAGGGGCGAGGACTGGCAATCAGCCCCAGCATTTT

d_call: NA
v_call: TRBV20-1
j_call: TRBJ2-7
clone_size: NA
cdr3_aa: CSALNSYEQYF
cdr3_nt: TGCAGTGCTCTGAACTCCTACGAGCAGTACTTC

d_call: TRBD1
v_call: TRBV7-8
j_call: TRBJ2-7
clone_size: many
cdr3_aa: CASSHAGRDRAYEQYF
cdr3_nt: TGTGCCAGCAGCCATGCGGGCCGGGACAGGGCCTACGAGCAGTACTTC

d_call: NA
v_call: TRBV10-3
j_call: TRBJ1-1
clone_size: few
cdr3_aa: CATRISTLNTEAFF
cdr3_nt: TGTGCCACCCGAATCTCGACTCTGAACACTGAAGCTTTCTTT

d_call: NA
v_call: TRBV5-8
j_call: TRBJ1-5
clone_size: few
cdr3_aa: CASSELTGNLFSNQPQHF
cdr3_nt: TGTGCCAGCAGCGAGCTAACAGGGAACCTTTTTAGCAATCAGCCCCAGCATTTT

d_call: NA
v_call: TRBV28
j_call: TRBJ2-1
clone_size: many
cdr3_aa: CASSRWEGLSSYNEQFF
cdr3_nt: TGTGCCAGCAGTCGGTGGGAAGGGCTAAGCTCCTACAATGAGCAGTTCTTC

d_call: NA
v_call: TRBV27
j_call: TRBJ1-6
clone_size: NA
cdr3_aa: CASSLVSRNSPLHF
cdr3_nt: TGTGCCAGCAGTTTGGTCAGTAGAAATTCACCCCTCCACTTT

d_call: NA
v_call: TRBV5-4
j_call: TRBJ2-7
clone_size: few
cdr3_aa: CASSIDGYEQYF
cdr3_nt: TGTGCCAGCAGCATCGACGGCTACGAGCAGTACTTC

d_call: TRBD1
v_call: TRBV7-2
j_call: TRBJ1-2
clone_size: many
cdr3_aa: CASSQGDRPYGYTF
cdr3_nt: TGTGCCAGCAGCCAAGGGGACAGACCCTATGGCTACACCTTC

d_call: TRBD2
v_call: TRBV4-2
j_call: TRBJ2-5
clone_size: many
cdr3_aa: CASSQWGLAVTQETQYF
cdr3_nt: TGTGCCAGCAGCCAATGGGGACTAGCGGTCACCCAAGAGACCCAGTACTTC

d_call: NA
v_call: TRBV7-2
j_call: TRBJ1-2
clone_size: many
cdr3_aa: CASSLAGGGGYTF
cdr3_nt: TGTGCCAGCAGCTTAGCAGGGGGAGGTGGCTACACCTTC

d_call: NA
v_call: TRBV2
j_call: TRBJ1-1
clone_size: NA
cdr3_aa: CASSDEGTATEAFF
cdr3_nt: TGTGCCAGCAGTGATGAGGGAACAGCCACTGAAGCTTTCTTT

d_call: NA
v_call: TRBV7-2
j_call: TRBJ1-2
clone_size: many
cdr3_aa: CASTSRGFNYGYTF
cdr3_nt: TGTGCCAGCACCTCACGGGGATTTAACTATGGCTACACCTTC

d_call: TRBD2
v_call: TRBV7-2
j_call: TRBJ2-7
clone_size: many
cdr3_aa: CASSSQETSGGYEQYF
cdr3_nt: TGTGCCAGCAGCTCTCAAGAGACTAGCGGGGGCTACGAGCAGTACTTC

d_call: NA
v_call: TRBV6-6
j_call: TRBJ2-1
clone_size: NA
cdr3_aa: CASSYSGRPANNEQFF
cdr3_nt: TGTGCCAGCAGTTACTCAGGACGGCCCGCTAACAATGAGCAGTTCTTC

d_call: TRBD1
v_call: TRBV20-1
j_call: TRBJ2-1
clone_size: many
cdr3_aa: CSARRNSGTGGASNPYNEQFF
cdr3_nt: TGCAGTGCTAGACGAAATTCCGGGACAGGGGGCGCGAGTAACCCCTACAATGAGCAGTTCTTC

d_call: NA
v_call: TRBV5-5
j_call: TRBJ2-3
clone_size: NA
cdr3_aa: CASSLDRRETDTQYF
cdr3_nt: TGTGCCAGCAGCTTGGATCGGCGGGAAACAGATACGCAGTATTTT

d_call: TRBD1
v_call: TRBV20-1
j_call: TRBJ2-3
clone_size: many
cdr3_aa: CSPLPGQITDTQYF
cdr3_nt: TGCAGTCCACTCCCGGGACAGATCACAGATACGCAGTATTTT

d_call: NA
v_call: TRBV10-3
j_call: TRBJ1-1
clone_size: many
cdr3_aa: CAISATTNTEAFF
cdr3_nt: TGTGCCATCAGTGCGACAACGAACACTGAAGCTTTCTTT

d_call: NA
v_call: TRBV24-1
j_call: TRBJ2-3
clone_size: NA
cdr3_aa: CATSDPGGPSTDTQYF
cdr3_nt: TGTGCCACCAGTGATCCCGGGGGGCCCAGCACAGATACGCAGTATTTT

d_call: NA
v_call: TRBV6-5
j_call: TRBJ1-4
clone_size: few
cdr3_aa: CASSPWYDEKLFF
cdr3_nt: TGTGCCAGCAGTCCCTGGTACGATGAAAAACTGTTTTTT

d_call: TRBD1
v_call: TRBV28
j_call: TRBJ1-4
clone_size: many
cdr3_aa: CASSGQDATNEKLFF
cdr3_nt: TGTGCCAGCAGTGGACAGGACGCAACTAATGAAAAACTGTTTTTT

d_call: TRBD1
v_call: TRBV19
j_call: TRBJ2-2
clone_size: few
cdr3_aa: CASSQPGQGISGELFF
cdr3_nt: TGTGCCAGTTCTCAACCTGGACAGGGAATTTCGGGGGAGCTGTTTTTT

d_call: TRBD1
v_call: TRBV5-8
j_call: TRBJ2-5
clone_size: NA
cdr3_aa: CASTIPGQGGETQYF
cdr3_nt: TGTGCCAGCACAATCCCCGGACAGGGTGGGGAGACCCAGTACTTC

d_call: NA
v_call: TRBV19
j_call: TRBJ2-3
clone_size: few
cdr3_aa: CASSAQTDTQYF
cdr3_nt: TGTGCCAGTAGTGCCCAGACAGATACGCAGTATTTT

d_call: NA
v_call: TRBV6-2/TRBV6-3
j_call: TRBJ2-3
clone_size: many
cdr3_aa: CASSRGQYHTDTQYF
cdr3_nt: TGTGCCAGCAGCCGAGGACAGTACCACACAGATACGCAGTATTTT

d_call: TRBD1
v_call: TRBV4-2
j_call: TRBJ1-2
clone_size: few
cdr3_aa: CASSDTGDYGYTF
cdr3_nt: TGTGCCAGCAGCGACACAGGGGACTATGGCTACACCTTC

d_call: NA
v_call: TRBV6-6
j_call: TRBJ1-6
clone_size: NA
cdr3_aa: CASSFSGLEAPLHF
cdr3_nt: TGTGCCAGCAGTTTCTCGGGTCTCGAGGCACCCCTCCACTTT

d_call: NA
v_call: TRBV28
j_call: TRBJ2-5
clone_size: few
cdr3_aa: CASSFGARGIRPETQYF
cdr3_nt: TGTGCCAGCAGTTTTGGAGCGAGGGGAATCCGACCAGAGACCCAGTACTTC

d_call: NA
v_call: TRBV28
j_call: TRBJ1-3
clone_size: many
cdr3_aa: CASSPATFGPGNTIYF
cdr3_nt: TGTGCCAGCAGTCCAGCCACTTTTGGTCCTGGAAACACCATATATTTT

d_call: NA
v_call: TRBV2
j_call: TRBJ2-6
clone_size: NA
cdr3_aa: CASKNSGGSSSGANVLTF
cdr3_nt: TGTGCCAGCAAAAACTCGGGGGGCTCTTCATCTGGGGCCAACGTCCTGACTTTC

d_call: NA
v_call: TRBV7-2
j_call: TRBJ2-3
clone_size: many
cdr3_aa: CASSLRKTDTQYF
cdr3_nt: TGTGCCAGCAGCTTACGGAAGACAGATACGCAGTATTTT

d_call: TRBD1
v_call: TRBV5-5
j_call: TRBJ2-7
clone_size: few
cdr3_aa: CASSRQSPGGSEQYF
cdr3_nt: TGTGCCAGCAGCAGACAATCACCAGGGGGCTCCGAGCAGTACTTC

d_call: TRBD1
v_call: TRBV4-1
j_call: TRBJ2-1
clone_size: NA
cdr3_aa: CASSQGQGANEQFF
cdr3_nt: TGCGCCAGCAGCCAGGGACAGGGGGCCAATGAGCAGTTCTTC

d_call: NA
v_call: TRBV6-1
j_call: TRBJ2-7
clone_size: few
cdr3_aa: CASSEAGLPSYEQYF
cdr3_nt: TGTGCCAGCAGTGAAGCCGGGCTGCCCTCCTACGAGCAGTACTTC

d_call: NA
v_call: TRBV6-6
j_call: TRBJ1-1
clone_size: NA
cdr3_aa: CASGAAPPNTEAFF
cdr3_nt: TGTGCCAGTGGGGCCGCCCCCCCGAACACTGAAGCTTTCTTT

d_call: NA
v_call: TRBV6-6
j_call: TRBJ1-5
clone_size: many
cdr3_aa: CASRRSNDYDRGNQPQHF
cdr3_nt: TGTGCCAGCAGAAGATCAAACGACTACGATAGAGGAAATCAGCCCCAGCATTTT

d_call: NA
v_call: TRBV7-2
j_call: TRBJ2-7
clone_size: NA
cdr3_aa: CASSLSQGLEGGQYF
cdr3_nt: TGTGCCAGCAGCTTATCACAGGGCCTCGAGGGCGGTCAGTACTTC

d_call: TRBD1
v_call: TRBV28
j_call: TRBJ1-2
clone_size: many
cdr3_aa: CASRPPGQSYYGYTF
cdr3_nt: TGTGCCAGCAGACCACCGGGACAGTCATACTATGGCTACACCTTC